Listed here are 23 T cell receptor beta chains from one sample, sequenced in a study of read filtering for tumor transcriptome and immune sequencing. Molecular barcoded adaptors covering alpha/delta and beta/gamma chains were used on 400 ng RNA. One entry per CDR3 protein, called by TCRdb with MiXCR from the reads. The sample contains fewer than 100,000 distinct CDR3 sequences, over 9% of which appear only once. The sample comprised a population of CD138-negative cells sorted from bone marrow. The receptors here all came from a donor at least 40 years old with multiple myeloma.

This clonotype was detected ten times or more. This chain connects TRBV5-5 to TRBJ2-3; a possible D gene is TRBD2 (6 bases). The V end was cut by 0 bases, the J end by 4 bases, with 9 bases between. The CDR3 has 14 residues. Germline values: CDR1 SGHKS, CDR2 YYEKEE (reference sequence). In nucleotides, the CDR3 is TGTGCCAGCAGCTTGGGACTAGGCCCAGATACGCAGTATTTT. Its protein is CASSLGLGPDTQYF.

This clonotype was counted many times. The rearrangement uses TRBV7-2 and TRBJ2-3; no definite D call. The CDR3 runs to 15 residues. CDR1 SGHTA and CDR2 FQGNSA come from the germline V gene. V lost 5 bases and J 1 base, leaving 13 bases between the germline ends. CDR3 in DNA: TGTGCCAGCAGCCTCGACTCGGGTGGCACAGATACGCAGTATTTT. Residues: CASSLDSGGTDTQYF.

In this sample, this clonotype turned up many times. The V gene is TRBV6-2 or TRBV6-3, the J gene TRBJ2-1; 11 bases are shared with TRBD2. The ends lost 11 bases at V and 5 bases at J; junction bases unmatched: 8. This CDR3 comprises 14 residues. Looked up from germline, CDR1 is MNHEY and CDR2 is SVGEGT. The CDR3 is CAGYLAGGNNEQFF. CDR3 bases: TGTGCCGGCTATCTAGCGGGAGGTAACAATGAGCAGTTCTTC.

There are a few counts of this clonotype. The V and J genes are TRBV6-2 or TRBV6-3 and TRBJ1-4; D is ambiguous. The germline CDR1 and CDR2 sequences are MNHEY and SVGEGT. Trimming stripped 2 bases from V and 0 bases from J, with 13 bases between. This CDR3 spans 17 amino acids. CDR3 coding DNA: TGTGCCAGCAGTTACCGTTTGCAGCGAGCAACTAATGAAAAACTGTTTTTT. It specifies CASSYRLQRATNEKLFF.

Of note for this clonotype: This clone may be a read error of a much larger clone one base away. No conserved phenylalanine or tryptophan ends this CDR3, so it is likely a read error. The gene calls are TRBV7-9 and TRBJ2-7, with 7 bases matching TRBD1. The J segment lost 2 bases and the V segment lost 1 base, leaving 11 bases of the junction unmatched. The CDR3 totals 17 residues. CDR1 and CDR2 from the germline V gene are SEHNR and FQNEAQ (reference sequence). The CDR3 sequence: CASSLVAQGVPTYEQYS. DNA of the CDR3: TGTGCCAGCAGCTTAGTGGCTCAGGGGGTCCCGACCTACGAGCAGTACTCC.

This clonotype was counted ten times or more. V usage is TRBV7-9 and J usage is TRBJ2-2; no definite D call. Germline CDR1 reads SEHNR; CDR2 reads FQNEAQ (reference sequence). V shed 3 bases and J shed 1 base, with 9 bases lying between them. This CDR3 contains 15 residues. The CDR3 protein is CASSFLAVNTGELFF. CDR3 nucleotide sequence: TGTGCCAGCAGCTTCTTGGCTGTGAACACCGGGGAGCTGTTTTTT.

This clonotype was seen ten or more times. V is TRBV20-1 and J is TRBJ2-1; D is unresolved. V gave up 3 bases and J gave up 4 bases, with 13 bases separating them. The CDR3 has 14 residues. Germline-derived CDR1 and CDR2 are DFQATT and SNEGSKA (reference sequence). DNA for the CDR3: TGCAGTGCTAGCTTGCTAACCGGGTACAATGAGCAGTTCTTC. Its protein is CSASLLTGYNEQFF.

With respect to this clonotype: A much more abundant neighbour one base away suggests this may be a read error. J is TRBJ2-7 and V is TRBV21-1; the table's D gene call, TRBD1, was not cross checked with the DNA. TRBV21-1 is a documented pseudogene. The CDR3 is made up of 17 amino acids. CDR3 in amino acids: CAGSKCIRPLGCYEQYF. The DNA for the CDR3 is TGTGCCGGCAGCAAATGCATACGGCCCCTGGGGTGCTACGAGCAGTACTTC.

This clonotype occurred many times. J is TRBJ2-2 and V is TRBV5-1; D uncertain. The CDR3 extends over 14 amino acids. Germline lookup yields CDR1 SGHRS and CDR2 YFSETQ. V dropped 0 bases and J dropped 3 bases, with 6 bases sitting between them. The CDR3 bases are TGCGCCAGCAGCTTGGATACAGACACCGGGGAGCTGTTTTTT. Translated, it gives CASSLDTDTGELFF.

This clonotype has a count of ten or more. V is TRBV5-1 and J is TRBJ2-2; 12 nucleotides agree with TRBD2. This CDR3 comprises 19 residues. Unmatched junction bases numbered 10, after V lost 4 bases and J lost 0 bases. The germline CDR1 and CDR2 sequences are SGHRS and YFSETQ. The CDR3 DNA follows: TGCGCCAGCAGCCTCACGACTAGCGGGGGCTTTACGAACACCGGGGAGCTGTTTTTT. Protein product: CASSLTTSGGFTNTGELFF. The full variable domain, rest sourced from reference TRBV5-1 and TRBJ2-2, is KAGVTQTPRYLIKTRGQQVTLSCSPISGHRSVSWYQQTPGQGLQFLFEYFSETQRNKGNFPGRFSGRQFSNSRSEMNVSTLELGDSALYLCASSLTTSGGFTNTGELFFGEGSRLTVL.

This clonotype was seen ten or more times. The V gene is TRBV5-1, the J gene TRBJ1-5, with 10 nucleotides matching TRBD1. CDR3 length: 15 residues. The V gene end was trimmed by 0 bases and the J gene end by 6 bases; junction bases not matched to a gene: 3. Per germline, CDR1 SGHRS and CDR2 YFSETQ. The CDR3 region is CASSLGGTGAQPQHF. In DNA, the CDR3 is TGCGCCAGCAGCTTGGGCGGGACAGGGGCTCAGCCCCAGCATTTT.

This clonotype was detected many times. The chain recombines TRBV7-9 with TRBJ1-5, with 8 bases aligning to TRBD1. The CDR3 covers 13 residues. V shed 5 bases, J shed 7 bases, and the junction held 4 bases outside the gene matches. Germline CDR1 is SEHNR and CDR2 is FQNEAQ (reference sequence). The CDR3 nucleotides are TGTGCCAGCAGCCGGACAGGGCAACAGCCCCAGCATTTT. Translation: CASSRTGQQPQHF.

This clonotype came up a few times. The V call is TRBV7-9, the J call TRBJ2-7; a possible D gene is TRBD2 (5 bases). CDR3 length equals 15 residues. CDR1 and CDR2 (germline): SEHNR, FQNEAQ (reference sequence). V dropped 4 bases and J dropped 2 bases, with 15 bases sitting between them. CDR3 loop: CASSSPDYEPYEQYF. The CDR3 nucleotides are TGTGCCAGCAGCTCTCCCGACTACGAACCCTACGAGCAGTACTTC.

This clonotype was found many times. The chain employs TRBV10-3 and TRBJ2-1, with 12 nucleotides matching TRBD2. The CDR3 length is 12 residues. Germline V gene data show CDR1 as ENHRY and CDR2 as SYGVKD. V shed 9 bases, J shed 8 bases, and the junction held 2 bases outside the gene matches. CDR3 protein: CAIGTSGYEQFF. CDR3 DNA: TGTGCCATAGGGACTAGCGGGTATGAGCAGTTCTTC.

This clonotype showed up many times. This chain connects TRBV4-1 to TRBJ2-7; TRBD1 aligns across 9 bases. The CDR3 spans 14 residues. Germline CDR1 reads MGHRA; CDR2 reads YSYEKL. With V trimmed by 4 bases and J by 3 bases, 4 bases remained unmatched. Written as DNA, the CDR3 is TGCGCCAGCAGCCTCCGGGACAGGGACTACGAGCAGTACTTC. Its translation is CASSLRDRDYEQYF.

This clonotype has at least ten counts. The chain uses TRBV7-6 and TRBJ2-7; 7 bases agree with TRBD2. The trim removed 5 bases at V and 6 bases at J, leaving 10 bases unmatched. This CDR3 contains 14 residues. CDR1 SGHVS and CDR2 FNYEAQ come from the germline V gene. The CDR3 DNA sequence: TGTGCCAGCAGCACGAACCCTTCGGGGGGCGAGCAGTACTTC. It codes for CASSTNPSGGEQYF.

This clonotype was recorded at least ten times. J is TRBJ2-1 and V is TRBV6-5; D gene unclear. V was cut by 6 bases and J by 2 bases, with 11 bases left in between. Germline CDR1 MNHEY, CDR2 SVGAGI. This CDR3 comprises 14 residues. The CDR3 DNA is TGTGCCAGCAGGACCGAATATACCTACAATGAGCAGTTCTTC. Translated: CASRTEYTYNEQFF.

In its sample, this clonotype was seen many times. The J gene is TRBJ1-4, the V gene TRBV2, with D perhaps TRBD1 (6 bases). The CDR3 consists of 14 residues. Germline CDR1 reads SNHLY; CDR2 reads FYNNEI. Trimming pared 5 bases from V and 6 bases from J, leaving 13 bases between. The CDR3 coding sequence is TGTGCCAGCAGTATACAGGGATTTCATGAAAAACTGTTTTTT. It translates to CASSIQGFHEKLFF.

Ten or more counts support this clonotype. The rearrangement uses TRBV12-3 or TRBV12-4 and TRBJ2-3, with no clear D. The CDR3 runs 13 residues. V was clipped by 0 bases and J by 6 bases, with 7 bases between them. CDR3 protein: CASSLARRDTQYF. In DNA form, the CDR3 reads TGTGCCAGCAGTTTAGCGCGGCGGGATACGCAGTATTTT.

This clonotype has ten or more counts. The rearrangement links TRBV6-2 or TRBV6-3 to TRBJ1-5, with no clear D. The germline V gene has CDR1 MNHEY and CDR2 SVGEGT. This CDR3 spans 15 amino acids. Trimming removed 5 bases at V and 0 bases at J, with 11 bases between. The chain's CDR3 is CASSHMGNSNQPQHF. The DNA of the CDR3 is TGTGCCAGCAGTCATATGGGAAATAGCAATCAGCCCCAGCATTTT.

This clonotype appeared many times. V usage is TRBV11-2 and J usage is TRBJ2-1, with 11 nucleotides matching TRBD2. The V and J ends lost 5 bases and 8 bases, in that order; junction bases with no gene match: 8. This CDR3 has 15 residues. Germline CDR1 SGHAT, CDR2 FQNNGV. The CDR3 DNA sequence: TGTGCCAGCAGCCGATTAGCGGGAGGGCGCGATGAGCAGTTCTTC. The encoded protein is CASSRLAGGRDEQFF.

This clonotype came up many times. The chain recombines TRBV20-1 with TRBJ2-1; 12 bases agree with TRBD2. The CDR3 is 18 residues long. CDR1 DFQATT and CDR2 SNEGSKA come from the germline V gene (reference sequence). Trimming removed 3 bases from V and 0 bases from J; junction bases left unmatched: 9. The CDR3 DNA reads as TGCAGTGCTAGGGGCGGACTAGCGGGAACAAGCTCCTACAATGAGCAGTTCTTC. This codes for CSARGGLAGTSSYNEQFF.

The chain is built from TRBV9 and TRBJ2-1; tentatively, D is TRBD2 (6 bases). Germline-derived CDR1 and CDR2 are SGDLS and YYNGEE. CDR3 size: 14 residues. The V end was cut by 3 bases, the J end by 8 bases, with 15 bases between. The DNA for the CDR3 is TGTGCCAGCAGCGCGCCGGGACTCGGCGATGAGCAGTTCTTC. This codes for CASSAPGLGDEQFF.